This entry lists 28 T cell receptor beta chains sequenced from one sample in a study of beta chain features in type 1 diabetes. General observations from the study: Moderately but significantly shorter TCRB CDR3s were found in Type 1 diabetes patients in all four CD4+ subsets.

TCRB transcripts that were expressed got sequenced, as all of the isolated RNA had been reverse transcribed. Method: immunoSEQ multiplex PCR; TCRdb's copy keeps in-frame clones and lacks some. The sample lists 120,000 to 150,000 clones; around 13% were seen once. Antigen specificity for these receptors is unknown. Sequencing was carried out using central memory CD4+ T cells from blood. These receptors originate from a man aged 18 to 35 with type 1 diabetes.

This clone was counted many times. V usage is TRBV27 and J usage is TRBJ2-1; 8 bases agree with TRBD1. Germline V CDR1 and CDR2: MNHEY, SMNVEV (reference sequence). Trimming cost V 2 bases and J 15 bases; bases outside gene matches: 3. This CDR3 has 11 amino acids. The CDR3 nucleotides read TGTGCCAGCAGTTTAGGACAGGGTTGGTTCTTC. This sequence encodes CASSLGQGWFF.

The chain uses TRBV30 and TRBJ1-2; D gene uncertain. The CDR3 sequence is 12 residues long. V lost 1 base and J 4 bases, leaving 7 bases between the germline ends. The germline V gene encodes CDR1 GTSNPN and CDR2 SVGIG (reference sequence). This CDR3 reads CAWSGQFYGYTF. CDR3 nucleotides: TGTGCCTGGAGTGGGCAATTCTATGGCTACACCTTC.

The gene calls are TRBV19 and TRBJ2-7; D is perhaps TRBD2 (5 bases). V was pared by 6 bases and J by 2 bases, with 14 bases between. Germline assignment: CDR1 LNHDA and CDR2 SQIVND (reference sequence). The CDR3 is 14 amino acids. The CDR3 is CASRDSSNPYEQYF. CDR3 bases: TGTGCCAGTAGGGACTCTTCGAACCCCTACGAGCAGTACTTC.

Concerning this clone: This CDR3 is also generated by other DNA sequences in the sample. The V gene is TRBV30, the J gene TRBJ2-2; maybe TRBD2 (5 bases). This CDR3 has 15 amino acids. CDR1 and CDR2 from the germline V gene are GTSNPN and SVGIG (reference sequence). The V end lost 3 bases, the J end lost 0 bases, and 11 bases lay between the germline ends. CDR3 loop: CAWSKGSTNTGELFF. Here the CDR3 DNA reads TGTGCCTGGAGCAAAGGGAGTACGAACACCGGGGAGCTGTTTTTT.

J is TRBJ2-3 and V is TRBV5-1; 7 nucleotides agree with TRBD2. The CDR3 covers 13 residues. The germline V gene has CDR1 SGHRS and CDR2 YFSETQ. Trimming cost V 6 bases and J 1 base; bases outside gene matches: 2. CDR3 nucleotide sequence: TGCGCCAGCATGGCGGGGGGCACAGATACGCAGTATTTT. Its translation: CASMAGGTDTQYF. Full variable domain (rest looked up from reference TRBV5-1 and TRBJ2-3): KAGVTQTPRYLIKTRGQQVTLSCSPISGHRSVSWYQQTPGQGLQFLFEYFSETQRNKGNFPGRFSGRQFSNSRSEMNVSTLELGDSALYLCASMAGGTDTQYFGPGTRLTVL.

This clone turned up a few times. The chain uses TRBV7-2 and TRBJ1-6; 8 nucleotides align to TRBD1. Germline V gene data show CDR1 as SGHTA and CDR2 as FQGNSA. Germline trimming cut 5 bases from V and 7 bases from J; bases unmatched to any gene: 10. This CDR3 spans 16 amino acids. The CDR3 DNA reads as TGTGCCAGCAGCCACATGACAGGGGCCCCAAATTCACCCCTCCACTTT. Amino acid sequence: CASSHMTGAPNSPLHF.

V is TRBV29-1 and J is TRBJ1-2, with TRBD1 matching 9 bases. Germline loops: CDR1 SQVTM, CDR2 ANQGSEA. The CDR3 has 14 residues. V shed 0 bases, J shed 5 bases, and the junction held 4 bases outside the gene matches. The CDR3: CSVEDRDREYGYTF. Here the CDR3 DNA reads TGCAGCGTTGAAGATCGGGACAGGGAATATGGCTACACCTTC.

This clone came up a few times. The chain uses TRBV25-1 and TRBJ1-5, with D unresolved. This CDR3 region has 12 residues. Germline assignment: CDR1 MGHDK and CDR2 SYGVNS. V was shortened by 6 bases and J by 3 bases, with 6 bases between the two germline ends. The CDR3 coding sequence is TGTGCCAGCAGGACCAACAATCAGCCCCAGCATTTT. This gives the protein CASRTNNQPQHF.

This clone was counted a few times. The chain's CDR3 is CASSEGQLNYGYTF. CDR3 bases: TGTGCCAGCAGCGAGGGACAGCTTAACTATGGCTACACCTTC. The chain joins TRBV7-6 to TRBJ1-2, with 7 bases lining up with TRBD1. This CDR3 comprises 14 residues. CDR1 and CDR2 (germline): SGHVS, FNYEAQ. V shed 5 bases and J 1 base; nucleotides not matched to a gene: 4.

This chain links TRBV6-5 with TRBJ2-7, with D possibly matching TRBD1 (6 bases). Trimming shortened V by 2 bases and J by 2 bases, and 16 bases separated the two germline ends. Germline V gene lookup returns CDR1 MNHEY and CDR2 SVGAGI. The CDR3 has 16 residues. CDR3 DNA: TGTGCCAGCAGTTACCGGCCCCCAGGGGAAGCCTACGAGCAGTACTTC. Translation gives CASSYRPPGEAYEQYF.

This clone was seen a few times. This chain joins TRBV7-8 and TRBJ1-5; 7 bases align to TRBD1. V shed 1 base, J shed 6 bases, and the junction held 6 bases outside the gene matches. CDR3 length: 15 residues. Germline assignment: CDR1 SGHVS and CDR2 FQNEAQ. The CDR3, as DNA: TGTGCCAGCAGCTTAGGCTCAGGGGGGAGTCAGCCCCAGCATTTT. Residues: CASSLGSGGSQPQHF.

V and J are TRBV10-2 and TRBJ1-1; maybe TRBD1 (5 bases). The V and J ends lost 7 bases and 5 bases respectively, with 20 bases between them. The CDR3 totals 15 residues. CDR1 is WSHSY, CDR2 SAAADI, per germline. CDR3 residues: CASTEPGWRETEAFF. DNA for the CDR3: TGCGCCAGCACTGAACCAGGGTGGAGAGAAACTGAAGCTTTCTTT.

V gene TRBV19 combines with J gene TRBJ2-5, with a tentative D call TRBD2 (7 bases). Per the germline V gene, CDR1 is LNHDA and CDR2 is SQIVND (reference sequence). V was trimmed by 3 bases and J by 3 bases, leaving 17 bases between them. This CDR3 comprises 16 residues. CDR3 region: CASSIGAGALEETQYF. In DNA form, the CDR3 reads TGTGCCAGTAGTATTGGGGCGGGGGCCCTAGAAGAGACCCAGTACTTC.

This clone was seen more than once but under ten times. The rearrangement uses TRBV7-3 and TRBJ2-5, with 12 bases matching TRBD1. With V trimmed by 4 bases and J by 4 bases, 7 bases remained unmatched. This CDR3 is 16 amino acids long. Germline V gene lookup returns CDR1 SGHTA and CDR2 FQGTGA. CDR3 protein: CASSSGTGGAGETQYF. The CDR3 nucleotides read TGTGCCAGCAGCTCTGGGACAGGGGGCGCGGGAGAGACCCAGTACTTC.

V and J are TRBV7-9 and TRBJ1-4; D possibly corresponds to TRBD1 (6 bases). Germline values: CDR1 SEHNR, CDR2 FQNEAQ (reference sequence). Trimming took off 6 bases at V and 7 bases at J, with 18 bases between the two ends. CDR3 size: 15 residues. CDR3 residues: CASSSQTGGVEKLFF. The CDR3 region has the DNA TGTGCCAGCAGTTCACAGACAGGAGGGGTTGAAAAACTGTTTTTT.

This clone was detected only a few times. The rearrangement links TRBV7-9 to TRBJ1-1; a possible D gene is TRBD1 (6 bases). This CDR3 has 14 amino acids. V lost 3 bases and J lost 1, with 9 bases in between. CDR1 and CDR2 from the germline V gene are SEHNR and FQNEAQ (reference sequence). CDR3 nucleotide sequence: TGTGCCAGCAGCTTCCAACAGGGGAACACTGAAGCTTTCTTT. This sequence encodes CASSFQQGNTEAFF.

This clone appeared a few times. The CDR3 nucleotides read TGTGCCAGCTCACCGCCTGGTGGGGGAACGAACACTGAAGCTTTCTTT. Its translation is CASSPPGGGTNTEAFF. The chain is built from TRBV18 and TRBJ1-1; a possible D gene is TRBD1 (5 bases). The CDR3 length is 16 residues. In germline, CDR1 is KGHSH, CDR2 LQKENI. V was trimmed by 3 bases and J by 1 base, leaving 15 bases between them.

This clone was seen a few times. The V gene is TRBV27, the J gene TRBJ2-2; maybe TRBD2 (6 bases). V lost 8 bases to trimming and J lost 4 bases, with 17 bases between them. CDR3 length: 15 amino acids. Germline assignment: CDR1 MNHEY and CDR2 SMNVEV (reference sequence). The chain's CDR3 is CASGRTLIRTGELFF. CDR3 DNA: TGTGCCAGCGGGAGGACTCTAATTCGCACCGGGGAGCTGTTTTTT.

This clone was recorded at least ten times. The chain is built from TRBV18 and TRBJ1-2, with 7 positions matching TRBD1. Trimming cost V 5 bases and J 4 bases; bases outside gene matches: 7. The length of the CDR3 is 14 residues. Per germline, CDR1 KGHSH and CDR2 LQKENI. The CDR3 DNA sequence: TGTGCCAGCTCATCCTCCCGGGACAGCTATGGCTACACCTTC. The encoded protein is CASSSSRDSYGYTF. Full variable domain (missing parts from reference TRBV18 and TRBJ1-2): NAGVMQNPRHLVRRRGQEARLRCSPMKGHSHVYWYRQLPEEGLKFMVYLQKENIIDESGMPKERFSAEFPKEGPSILRIQQVVRGDSAAYFCASSSSRDSYGYTFGSGTRLTVV.

This clone showed up just a few times. The rearrangement joins TRBV7-2 to TRBJ1-1; D is undetermined. Germline V lookup: CDR1 SGHTA, CDR2 FQGNSA. This CDR3 region has 15 residues. V was pared by 1 base and J by 0 bases, with 9 bases between. CDR3 protein: CASSLVAGLNTEAFF. CDR3 DNA sequence: TGTGCCAGCAGCTTAGTAGCAGGCCTGAACACTGAAGCTTTCTTT.

This chain joins TRBV27 and TRBJ2-3, with D unresolved. Trimming removed 6 bases from V and 2 bases from J, with 15 bases in between. The CDR3 sequence is 15 residues long. Germline values: CDR1 MNHEY, CDR2 SMNVEV (reference sequence). CDR3 coding DNA: TGTGCCAGCAGATATTCGGGCCTCTACACAGATACGCAGTATTTT. Translating it yields CASRYSGLYTDTQYF.

This clone has a handful of counts. The rearrangement joins TRBV4-2 to TRBJ1-2; D gene unclear. Between the trimmed V and J ends, which lost 0 bases and 7 bases, there was a span of 18 bases. The germline CDR1 and CDR2 sequences are LGHNA and YNFKEQ. This CDR3 is built from 16 residues. The CDR3 region is CASSQERDGIGSGYTF. CDR3 nucleotide sequence: TGTGCCAGCAGCCAAGAAAGGGATGGGATCGGTAGTGGCTACACCTTC.

The rearrangement joins TRBV5-1 to TRBJ2-1; the D is unclear. V was trimmed by 4 bases and J by 4 bases, leaving 9 bases between them. The CDR3 has 13 residues. The germline CDR1 and CDR2 sequences are SGHRS and YFSETQ. The CDR3 sequence: CASSLDGYNEQFF. In DNA, the CDR3 is TGCGCCAGCAGCCTGGATGGGTACAATGAGCAGTTCTTC.

V and J are TRBV28 and TRBJ2-1; D gene unclear. The CDR3 length is 14 residues. V was cut by 2 bases and J by 9 bases, with 14 bases left in between. The germline V gene encodes CDR1 MDHEN and CDR2 SYDVKM. The chain's CDR3 is CASSLRRPKVEQFF. The CDR3, as DNA: TGTGCCAGCAGTTTAAGGCGACCCAAGGTTGAGCAGTTCTTC.

The chain uses TRBV30 and TRBJ2-1, with D perhaps matching TRBD2 (6 bases). In germline, CDR1 is GTSNPN, CDR2 SVGIG (reference sequence). The CDR3 sequence is 16 residues long. V lost 2 bases and J lost 7, with 21 bases in between. CDR3 region: CAWSKGAIAERNEQFF. Written as DNA, the CDR3 is TGTGCCTGGAGTAAAGGCGCTATAGCGGAACGAAATGAGCAGTTCTTC.

This clone showed up just once. This chain links TRBV27 with TRBJ2-7, with D possibly matching TRBD2 (5 bases). Germline lookup yields CDR1 MNHEY and CDR2 SMNVEV (reference sequence). Trimming removed 5 bases at V and 12 bases at J, with 20 bases between. The CDR3 runs to 13 residues. CDR3 amino acids: CASSPRVGEVWYF. CDR3 DNA sequence: TGTGCCAGCAGTCCTCGAGTGGGAGAGGTCTGGTACTTC.

This sequence joins TRBV9 and TRBJ2-1, with D unclear. Trimming removed 4 bases from V and 7 bases from J, with 12 bases in between. CDR1 and CDR2 (germline): SGDLS, YYNGEE. The CDR3 spans 13 residues. The CDR3, as DNA: TGTGCCAGCAGCTCCCGTACTGGGAATGAGCAGTTCTTC. This codes for CASSSRTGNEQFF.

The chain couples TRBV10-1 to TRBJ2-3, with 7 positions matching TRBD1. V dropped 6 bases and J dropped 5; count of bases not matched to a gene: 11. CDR1 is WNHNN and CDR2 is SYGVQD in the germline V gene (reference sequence). The CDR3 has 15 residues. The CDR3 sequence is CASSDGTVHKDTQYF. CDR3 nucleotide sequence: TGCGCCAGCAGCGACGGGACAGTCCATAAAGATACGCAGTATTTT.